Listed below are T cell receptor beta chains from one sample, sequenced in a study of blood T cell repertoires in COVID-19. TCRdb keeps only in-frame clones here, not all; method: immunoSEQ multiplex PCR. The table lists 300,000 to 400,000 clones, roughly nine tenths of them singletons. Sequences were obtained from peripheral blood. These receptors were taken from a woman in her twenties or thirties with COVID-19, enrolled during active disease. Each CDR3 is given with its conserved first and last residue. The D gene is left open where the match is weak.

J gene: TRBJ1-2; D gene: .; V gene: TRBV9; CDR3 protein: CASSQYHGGAHGYTF
J gene: TRBJ2-7; D gene: .; V gene: TRBV19; CDR3 protein: CATTGRNSYEQYF
J gene: TRBJ1-1; D gene: .; V gene: TRBV14; CDR3 protein: CASSQDGTATRHRFF
J gene: TRBJ1-2; D gene: TRBD1; V gene: TRBV15; CDR3 protein: CATSRGQGGYGYTF
J gene: TRBJ2-5; D gene: .; V gene: TRBV27; CDR3 protein: CASSEGAGETQYF
J gene: TRBJ2-3; D gene: TRBD1; V gene: TRBV11-2; CDR3 protein: CASSFLAGQGPDTQYF
J gene: TRBJ1-6; D gene: .; V gene: TRBV6-5; CDR3 protein: CASRTVNSPLHF
J gene: TRBJ2-7; D gene: TRBD1; V gene: TRBV20-1; CDR3 protein: CSASRGDRGSEQYF
J gene: TRBJ2-1; D gene: .; V gene: TRBV6-4; CDR3 protein: CASPHYNEQFF
J gene: TRBJ2-1; D gene: TRBD1; V gene: TRBV24-1; CDR3 protein: CATSDLGDSNNEQFF
J gene: TRBJ2-5; D gene: TRBD2; V gene: TRBV7-8; CDR3 protein: CASSSNPLSGRAIGETQYF
J gene: TRBJ2-7; D gene: .; V gene: TRBV7-9; CDR3 protein: CASSRTLGGEQYF
J gene: TRBJ2-5; D gene: TRBD1; V gene: TRBV5-4; CDR3 protein: CASSFAGTDETQYF
J gene: TRBJ2-2; D gene: TRBD1; V gene: TRBV27; CDR3 protein: CASSLLQGEETGELFF
J gene: TRBJ1-1; D gene: .; V gene: TRBV5-5; CDR3 protein: CASSLDGGPQSFF
J gene: TRBJ1-1; D gene: .; V gene: TRBV5-1; CDR3 protein: CASSFRQVRAEAFF
J gene: TRBJ2-1; D gene: .; V gene: TRBV6-1; CDR3 protein: CASSGVGETDNEQFF
J gene: TRBJ2-7; D gene: .; V gene: TRBV3-1/TRBV3-2; CDR3 protein: CASSQKRGGSYEQYF
J gene: TRBJ1-5; D gene: .; V gene: TRBV30; CDR3 protein: CAWSLGQTQPQHF
J gene: TRBJ2-1; D gene: TRBD2; V gene: TRBV2; CDR3 protein: CASSEGLAGMNEQFF
J gene: TRBJ1-1; D gene: TRBD1; V gene: TRBV27; CDR3 protein: CASSLEMRRGRYTEAFF
J gene: TRBJ1-2; D gene: TRBD1; V gene: TRBV28; CDR3 protein: CASSSWTGGVRGYGYTF
J gene: TRBJ2-7; D gene: .; V gene: TRBV10-3; CDR3 protein: CAISAEPHYEQYF
J gene: TRBJ1-5; D gene: .; V gene: TRBV27; CDR3 protein: CASRGRASNQPQHF